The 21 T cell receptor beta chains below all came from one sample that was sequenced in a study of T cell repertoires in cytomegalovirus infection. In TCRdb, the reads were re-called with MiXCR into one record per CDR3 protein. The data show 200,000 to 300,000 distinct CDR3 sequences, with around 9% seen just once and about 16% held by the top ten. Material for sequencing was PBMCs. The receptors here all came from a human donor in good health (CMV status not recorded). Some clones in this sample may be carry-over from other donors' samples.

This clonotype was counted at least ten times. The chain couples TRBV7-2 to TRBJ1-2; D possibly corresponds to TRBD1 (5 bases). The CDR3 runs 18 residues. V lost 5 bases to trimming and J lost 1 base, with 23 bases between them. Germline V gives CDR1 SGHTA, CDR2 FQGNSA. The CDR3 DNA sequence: TGTGCCAGCAGCCACCCCCGGGTCGCGGGGGAGGATAACTATGGCTACACCTTC. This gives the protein CASSHPRVAGEDNYGYTF.

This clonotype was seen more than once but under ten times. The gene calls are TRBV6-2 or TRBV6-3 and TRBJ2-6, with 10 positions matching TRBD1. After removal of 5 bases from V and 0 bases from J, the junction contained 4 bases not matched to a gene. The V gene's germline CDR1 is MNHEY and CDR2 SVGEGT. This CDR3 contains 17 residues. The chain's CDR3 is CASSRGQGISGANVLTF. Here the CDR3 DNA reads TGTGCCAGCAGTCGGGGACAGGGGATCTCTGGGGCCAACGTCCTGACTTTC.

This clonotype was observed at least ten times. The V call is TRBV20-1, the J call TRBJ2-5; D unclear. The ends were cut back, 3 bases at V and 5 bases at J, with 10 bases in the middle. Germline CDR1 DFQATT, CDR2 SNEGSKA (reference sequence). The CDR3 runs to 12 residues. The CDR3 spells CSASGGLETQYF. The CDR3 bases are TGCAGTGCTAGTGGTGGCTTGGAGACCCAGTACTTC.

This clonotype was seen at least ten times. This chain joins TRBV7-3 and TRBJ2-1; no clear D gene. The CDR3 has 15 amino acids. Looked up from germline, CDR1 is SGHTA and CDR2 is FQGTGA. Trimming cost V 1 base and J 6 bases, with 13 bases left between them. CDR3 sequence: CASSLSSQSPNEQFF. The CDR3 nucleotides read TGTGCCAGCAGCTTAAGCTCTCAGAGTCCCAATGAGCAGTTCTTC.

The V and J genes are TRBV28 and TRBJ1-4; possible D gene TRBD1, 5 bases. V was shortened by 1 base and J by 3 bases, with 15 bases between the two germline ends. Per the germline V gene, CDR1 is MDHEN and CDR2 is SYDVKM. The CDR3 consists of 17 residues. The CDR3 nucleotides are TGTGCCAGCAGTTTATTAGGAGCCCTGACAGCTAATGAAAAACTGTTTTTT. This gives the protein CASSLLGALTANEKLFF.

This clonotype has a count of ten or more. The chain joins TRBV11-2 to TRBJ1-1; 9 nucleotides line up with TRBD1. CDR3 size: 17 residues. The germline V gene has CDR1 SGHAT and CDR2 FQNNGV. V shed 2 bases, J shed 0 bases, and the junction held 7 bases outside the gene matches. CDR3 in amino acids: CASSLPRQGVMNTEAFF. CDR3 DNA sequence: TGTGCCAGCAGCTTACCTAGACAGGGGGTCATGAACACTGAAGCTTTCTTT.

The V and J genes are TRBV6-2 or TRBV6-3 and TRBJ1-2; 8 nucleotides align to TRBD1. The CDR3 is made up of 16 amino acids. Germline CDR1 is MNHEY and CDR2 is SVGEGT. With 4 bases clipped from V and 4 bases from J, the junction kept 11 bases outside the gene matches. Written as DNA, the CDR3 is TGTGCCAGCAGTTCACCGACAGGGGAGTTTCGCTATGGCTACACCTTC. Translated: CASSSPTGEFRYGYTF.

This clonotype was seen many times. The CDR3 reads CASSGQDRSNWHSPLHF. Here the CDR3 DNA reads TGTGCCAGCAGTGGGCAGGACAGATCCAACTGGCATTCACCCCTCCACTTT. The chain recombines TRBV6-6 with TRBJ1-6; D possibly corresponds to TRBD1 (6 bases). The V end was cut by 5 bases, the J end by 8 bases, with 22 bases between. The CDR3 has 17 amino acids. CDR1 MNHNY and CDR2 SVGAGI come from the germline V gene (reference sequence).

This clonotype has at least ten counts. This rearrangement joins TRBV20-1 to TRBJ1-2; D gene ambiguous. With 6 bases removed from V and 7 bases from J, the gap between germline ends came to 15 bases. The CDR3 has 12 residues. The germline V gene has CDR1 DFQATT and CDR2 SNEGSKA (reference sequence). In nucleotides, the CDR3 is TGCAGTGCCCAGGCCATCGGTTTTGGCTACACCTTC. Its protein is CSAQAIGFGYTF.

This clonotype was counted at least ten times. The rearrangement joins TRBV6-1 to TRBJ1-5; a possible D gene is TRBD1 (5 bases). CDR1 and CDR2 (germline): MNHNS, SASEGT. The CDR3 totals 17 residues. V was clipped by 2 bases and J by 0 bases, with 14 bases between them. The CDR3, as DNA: TGTGCCAGCAGTGAAATAGAAAGGGGATATAGCAATCAGCCCCAGCATTTT. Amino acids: CASSEIERGYSNQPQHF.

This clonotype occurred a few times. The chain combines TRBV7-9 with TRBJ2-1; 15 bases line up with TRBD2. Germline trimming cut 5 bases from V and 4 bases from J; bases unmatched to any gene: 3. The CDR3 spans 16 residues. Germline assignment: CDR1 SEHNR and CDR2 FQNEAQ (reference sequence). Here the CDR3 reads CASSTGTSGGYNEQFF. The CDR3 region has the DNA TGTGCCAGCAGCACCGGGACTAGCGGGGGGTACAATGAGCAGTTCTTC.

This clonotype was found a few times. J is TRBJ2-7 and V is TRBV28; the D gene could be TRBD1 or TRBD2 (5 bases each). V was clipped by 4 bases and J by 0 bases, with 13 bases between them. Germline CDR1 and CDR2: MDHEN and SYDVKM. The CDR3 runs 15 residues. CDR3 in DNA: TGTGCCAGCAGTTCTCGGGACGGTCACTCCTACGAGCAGTACTTC. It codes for CASSSRDGHSYEQYF.

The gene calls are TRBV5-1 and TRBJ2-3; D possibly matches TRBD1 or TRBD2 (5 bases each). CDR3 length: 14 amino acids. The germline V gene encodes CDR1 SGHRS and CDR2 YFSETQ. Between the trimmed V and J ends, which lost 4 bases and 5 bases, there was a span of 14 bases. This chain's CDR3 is CASSLRGGRDTQYF. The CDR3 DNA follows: TGCGCCAGCAGCCTGAGGGGTGGTAGAGATACGCAGTATTTT. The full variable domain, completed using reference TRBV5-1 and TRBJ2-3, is KAGVTQTPRYLIKTRGQQVTLSCSPISGHRSVSWYQQTPGQGLQFLFEYFSETQRNKGNFPGRFSGRQFSNSRSEMNVSTLELGDSALYLCASSLRGGRDTQYFGPGTRLTVL.

The CDR3 nucleotides read TGTGCCAGCAGGATAGGACTAACTAACACTGAAGCTTTCTTT. Translated, it gives CASRIGLTNTEAFF. V is TRBV3-1 and J is TRBJ1-1; D is unresolved. The germline V and J ends were trimmed by 6 bases and 2 bases, with 13 bases remaining between them. Germline CDR1 and CDR2: LGHDT and YNNKEL (reference sequence). The CDR3 is 14 residues long. The full variable domain, with the rest looked up from reference TRBV3-1 and TRBJ1-1, is DTAVSQTPKYLVTQMGNDKSIKCEQNLGHDTMYWYKQDSKKFLKIMFSYNNKELIINETVPNRFSPKSPDKAHLNLHINSLELGDSAVYFCASRIGLTNTEAFFGQGTRLTVV.

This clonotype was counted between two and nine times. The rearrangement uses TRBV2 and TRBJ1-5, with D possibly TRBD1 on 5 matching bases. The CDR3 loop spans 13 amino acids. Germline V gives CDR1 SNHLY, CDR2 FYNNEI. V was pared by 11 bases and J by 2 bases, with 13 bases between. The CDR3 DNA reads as TGTGCCCGCGGCGGGACGGGCAATCAGCCCCAGCATTTT. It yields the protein CARGGTGNQPQHF.

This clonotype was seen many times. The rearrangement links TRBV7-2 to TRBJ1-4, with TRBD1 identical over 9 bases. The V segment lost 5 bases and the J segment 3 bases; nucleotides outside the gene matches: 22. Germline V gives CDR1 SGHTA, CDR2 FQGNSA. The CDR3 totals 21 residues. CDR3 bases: TGTGCCAGCAGCCTACAATTAACCGGGACAGGGAACCTTTTGGCTAATGAAAAACTGTTTTTT. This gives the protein CASSLQLTGTGNLLANEKLFF. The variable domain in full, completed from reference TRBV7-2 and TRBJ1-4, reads GAGVSQSPSNKVTEKGKDVELRCDPISGHTALYWYRQSLGQGLEFLIYFQGNSAPDKSGLPSDRFSAERTGGSVSTLTIQRTQQEDSAVYLCASSLQLTGTGNLLANEKLFFGSGTQLSVL.

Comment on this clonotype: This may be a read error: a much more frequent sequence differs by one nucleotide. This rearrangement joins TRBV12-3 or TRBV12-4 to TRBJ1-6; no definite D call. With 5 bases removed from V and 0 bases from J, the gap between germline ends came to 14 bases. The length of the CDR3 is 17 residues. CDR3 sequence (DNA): TGTGCCAGCAGTGCAATAACCGCGGACTCCTATAATTCACCCCTCCACTTT. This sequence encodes CASSAITADSYNSPLHF.

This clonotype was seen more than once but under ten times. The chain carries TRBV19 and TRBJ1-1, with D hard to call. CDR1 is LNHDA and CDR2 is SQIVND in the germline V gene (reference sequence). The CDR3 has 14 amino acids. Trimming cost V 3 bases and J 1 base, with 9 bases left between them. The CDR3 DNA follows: TGTGCCAGTAGTATTGGGAGCAGGAACACTGAAGCTTTCTTT. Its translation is CASSIGSRNTEAFF.

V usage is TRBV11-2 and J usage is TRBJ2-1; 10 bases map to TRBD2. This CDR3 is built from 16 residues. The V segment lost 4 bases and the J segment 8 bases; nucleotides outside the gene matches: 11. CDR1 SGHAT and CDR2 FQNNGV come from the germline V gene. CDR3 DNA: TGTGCCAGCAGCTCCCTGGGGGCTAGCGGGAGCTATGAGCAGTTCTTC. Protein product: CASSSLGASGSYEQFF.

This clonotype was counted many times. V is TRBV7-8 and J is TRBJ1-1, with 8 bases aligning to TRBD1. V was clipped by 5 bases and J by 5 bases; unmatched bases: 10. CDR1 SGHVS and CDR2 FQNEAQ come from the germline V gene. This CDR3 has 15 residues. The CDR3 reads CASSASRGQRTEAFF. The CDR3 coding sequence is TGTGCCAGCAGCGCAAGCAGGGGGCAGAGAACTGAAGCTTTCTTT.

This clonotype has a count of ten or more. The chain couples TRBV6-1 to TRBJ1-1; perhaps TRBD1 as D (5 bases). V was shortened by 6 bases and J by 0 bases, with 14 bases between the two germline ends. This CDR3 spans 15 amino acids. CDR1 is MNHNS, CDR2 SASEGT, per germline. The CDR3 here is CASRQGTFMNTEAFF. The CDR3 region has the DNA TGTGCCAGCAGACAAGGGACTTTTATGAACACTGAAGCTTTCTTT.